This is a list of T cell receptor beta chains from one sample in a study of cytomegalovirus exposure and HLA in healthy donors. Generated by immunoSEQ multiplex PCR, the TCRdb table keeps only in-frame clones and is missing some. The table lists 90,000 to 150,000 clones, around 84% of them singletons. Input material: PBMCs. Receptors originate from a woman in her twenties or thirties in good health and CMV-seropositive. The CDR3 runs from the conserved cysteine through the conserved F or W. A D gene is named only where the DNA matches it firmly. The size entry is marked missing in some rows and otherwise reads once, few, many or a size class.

DNA: TGCGCCAGCAGGCTTTCACCGGGACAGGCATCCCTGGTGGCTTTCTTT
CDR3: CASRLSPGQASLVAFF
size: many
D: TRBD1
V: TRBV4-1
J: TRBJ1-1

DNA: TGTGCCAGCTCACCGGACAGAGTCACCGGGGAGCTGTTTTTT
CDR3: CASSPDRVTGELFF
size: NA
D: NA
V: TRBV18
J: TRBJ2-2

DNA: TGTGCCAGCAGCCAAGTTTACTGGGGACATTCCTACGAGCAGTACTTC
CDR3: CASSQVYWGHSYEQYF
size: NA
D: NA
V: TRBV14
J: TRBJ2-7

DNA: TGTGCCAGCAGTGAAGCTTTGGCGGGCTCTGGAAACACCATATATTTT
CDR3: CASSEALAGSGNTIYF
size: NA
D: NA
V: TRBV6-1
J: TRBJ1-3

DNA: TGTGCCAGCAGTGAATTTGGCAGCTCTGGAAACACCATATATTTT
CDR3: CASSEFGSSGNTIYF
size: NA
D: NA
V: TRBV25-1
J: TRBJ1-3

DNA: TGTTCCAGCAGCTTGCCCAGGGGTGGTTCCTACAATGAGCAGTTCTTC
CDR3: CSSSLPRGGSYNEQFF
size: NA
D: NA
V: TRBV7-9
J: TRBJ2-1

DNA: TGTGCCAGCAGGGACAGGTATCAGCCCCAGCATTTT
CDR3: CASRDRYQPQHF
size: NA
D: TRBD1
V: TRBV6-1
J: TRBJ1-5

DNA: TGCGCCAGCAGCCAACCAACACGGACTAGCGGGGATTCCACCGAGCAGTTCTTC
CDR3: CASSQPTRTSGDSTEQFF
size: NA
D: TRBD2
V: TRBV4-1
J: TRBJ2-1

DNA: TGTGCCAGCTCACCAACGACAGGGGCCTACGAGCAGTACTTC
CDR3: CASSPTTGAYEQYF
size: NA
D: TRBD1
V: TRBV18
J: TRBJ2-7

DNA: TGTGCCAGCAGACCCGGGACAGGGGAAAATTCACCCCTCCACTTT
CDR3: CASRPGTGENSPLHF
size: few
D: TRBD1
V: TRBV2
J: TRBJ1-6

DNA: TGTGCCAGCAGCCTGACAGGGGGCGAGGAGACCCAGTACTTC
CDR3: CASSLTGGEETQYF
size: NA
D: TRBD1
V: TRBV5-4
J: TRBJ2-5

DNA: TGTGCCAGCACTTCCGGCGGGGGTACCGGTGAGCAGTTCTTC
CDR3: CASTSGGGTGEQFF
size: NA
D: TRBD2
V: TRBV4-2
J: TRBJ2-1

DNA: TGCGCCAGCAGCCAACTAGCGGGGAACACAGATACGCAGTATTTT
CDR3: CASSQLAGNTDTQYF
size: NA
D: TRBD2
V: TRBV5-1
J: TRBJ2-3

DNA: TGTGCCAGCGGAGGGACCTCCTACGAGCAGTACTTC
CDR3: CASGGTSYEQYF
size: NA
D: NA
V: TRBV9
J: TRBJ2-7

DNA: TGTGCCAGCAGGGGGACTTATAACACCGGGGAGCTGTTTTTT
CDR3: CASRGTYNTGELFF
size: NA
D: NA
V: TRBV6-1
J: TRBJ2-2

DNA: TGCGCCAGCAGCCCTCAGGCAGGCTCCTACGAGCAGTACTTC
CDR3: CASSPQAGSYEQYF
size: NA
D: NA
V: TRBV4-1
J: TRBJ2-7

DNA: TGTGCCAGCAGCCCAGGGGGTTTGAACACTGAAGCTTTCTTT
CDR3: CASSPGGLNTEAFF
size: NA
D: TRBD1
V: TRBV5-6
J: TRBJ1-1

DNA: TGTGCCAGCAGCTCGGCGGGAGTGGGCACTGAAGCTTTCTTT
CDR3: CASSSAGVGTEAFF
size: few
D: NA
V: TRBV7-9
J: TRBJ1-1

DNA: TGTGCCAGTAGGGTGGCGGTAGGAGAGCAGTTCTTC
CDR3: CASRVAVGEQFF
size: NA
D: NA
V: TRBV19
J: TRBJ2-1

DNA: TGTGCCAGCAGCTCCCTAAGGGCGGGTCCGGTGACCCTCCACTTT
CDR3: CASSSLRAGPVTLHF
size: once
D: NA
V: TRBV11-2
J: TRBJ1-6

DNA: TGTGCCAGCAGCCGAACCGGGACTAGCGGCTTATACGAGCAGTACTTC
CDR3: CASSRTGTSGLYEQYF
size: NA
D: TRBD2
V: TRBV4-2
J: TRBJ2-7

DNA: TGTGCCAGCAGCTTAGGTCCAGTCTCCTACGAGCAGTACTTC
CDR3: CASSLGPVSYEQYF
size: NA
D: NA
V: TRBV11-2
J: TRBJ2-7

DNA: TGTGCCAGCAGGTTAACTAGCGGGGGTATCACAGATACGCAGTATTTT
CDR3: CASRLTSGGITDTQYF
size: NA
D: TRBD2
V: TRBV5-6
J: TRBJ2-3

DNA: TGTGCCAGCAGAGAGACAGCGAGCTACGAGCAGTACTTC
CDR3: CASRETASYEQYF
size: NA
D: NA
V: TRBV28
J: TRBJ2-7